This entry lists 6 T cell receptor beta chains sequenced from one sample in a study of radiotherapy plus CTLA-4 blockade in lung cancer. Libraries were prepared by immunoSEQ multiplex PCR; TCRdb keeps only in-frame clonotypes and omits some of them. This sample has 50,000 or so clones; about 88% occur once, and the top ten carry approximately 7.8%. Material: peripheral blood, obtained from a patient treated with radiotherapy plus ipilimumab. These receptor sequences come from a human donor with non-small cell lung cancer whose response to radiotherapy plus ipilimumab could not be evaluated.

This clone has just one count. The chain joins TRBV4-2 to TRBJ2-5, with D perhaps matching TRBD2 (7 bases). V gave up 0 bases and J gave up 7 bases, with 24 bases separating them. The CDR3 totals 18 residues. CDR1 and CDR2 from the germline V gene are LGHNA and YNFKEQ. CDR3: CASSQDQGRLAGGRTQYF. CDR3 nucleotide sequence: TGTGCCAGCAGCCAAGATCAAGGGCGACTAGCCGGGGGCAGGACCCAGTACTTC.

The chain combines TRBV6-5 with TRBJ1-1; a possible D gene is TRBD1 (6 bases). The V gene's germline CDR1 is MNHEY and CDR2 SVGAGI. Trimming pared 6 bases from V and 7 bases from J, leaving 18 bases between. The CDR3 length is 14 residues. CDR3 in DNA: TGTGCCAGCAGCGCACGAGGGGGTTGGGGTGAAGCTTTCTTT. Its protein product is CASSARGGWGEAFF.

This CDR3 is CASSLNRVAGNTIYF. The CDR3, as DNA: TGTGCCAGCAGCTTAAACAGGGTCGCTGGAAACACCATATATTTT. The rearrangement links TRBV5-6 to TRBJ1-3; a weak D match, TRBD1 (6 bases). Trimming took 2 bases from V and 2 from J, leaving 11 bases between them. The V gene's germline CDR1 is SGHDT and CDR2 YYEEEE. This CDR3 is 15 amino acids long.

The chain is built from TRBV19 and TRBJ1-4; tentatively, D is TRBD1 (6 bases). The CDR3 contains 16 residues. Per the germline V gene, CDR1 is LNHDA and CDR2 is SQIVND (reference sequence). V dropped 5 bases and J dropped 8 bases, with 21 bases sitting between them. This CDR3 is CASSSRQVGGAEKLFF. CDR3 nucleotides: TGTGCCAGTAGTTCACGACAGGTTGGAGGTGCGGAAAAACTGTTTTTT.

The chain carries TRBV29-1 and TRBJ2-3, with a possible D match to TRBD1 (5 bases). V lost 7 bases and J lost 7, with 12 bases in between. Per germline, CDR1 SQVTM and CDR2 ANQGSEA. The CDR3 is made up of 11 amino acids. CDR3 loop: CSALTGYTQYF. The CDR3 DNA follows: TGCAGCGCTTTAACAGGCTATACGCAGTATTTT.

This clone was picked up one time. J is TRBJ2-7 and V is TRBV5-6; perhaps TRBD2 as D (6 bases). Deletions cut 1 base from V and 3 bases from J, with 14 bases between. The CDR3 sequence is 15 residues long. Germline loops: CDR1 SGHDT, CDR2 YYEEEE. CDR3 residues: CASSLRGGNNYEQYF. The CDR3 DNA follows: TGTGCCAGCAGCTTGCGGGGAGGAAACAACTACGAGCAGTACTTC. Using reference TRBV5-6 and TRBJ2-7 for the parts outside the CDR3, the full variable domain is DAGVTQSPTHLIKTRGQQVTLRCSPKSGHDTVSWYQQALGQGPQFIFQYYEEEERQRGNFPDRFSGHQFPNYSSELNVNALLLGDSALYLCASSLRGGNNYEQYFGPGTRLTVT.